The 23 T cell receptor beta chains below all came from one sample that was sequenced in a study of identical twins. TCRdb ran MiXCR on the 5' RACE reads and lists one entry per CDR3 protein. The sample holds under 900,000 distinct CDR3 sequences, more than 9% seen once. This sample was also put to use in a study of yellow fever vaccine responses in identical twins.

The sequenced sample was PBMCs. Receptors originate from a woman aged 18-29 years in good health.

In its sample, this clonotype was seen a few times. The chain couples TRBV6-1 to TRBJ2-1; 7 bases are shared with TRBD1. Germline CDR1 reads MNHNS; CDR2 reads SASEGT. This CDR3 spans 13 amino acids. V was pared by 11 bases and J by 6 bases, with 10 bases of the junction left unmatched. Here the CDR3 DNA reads TGTGCCGCACACCGACAGGGCGGCAATGAGCAGTTCTTC. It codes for CAAHRQGGNEQFF.

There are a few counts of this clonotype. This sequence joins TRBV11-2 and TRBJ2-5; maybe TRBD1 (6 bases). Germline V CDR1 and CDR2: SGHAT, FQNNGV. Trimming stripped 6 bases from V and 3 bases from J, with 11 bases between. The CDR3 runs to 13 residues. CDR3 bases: TGTGCCAGCAGGACCGCAGGGGAAGAGACCCAGTACTTC. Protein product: CASRTAGEETQYF.

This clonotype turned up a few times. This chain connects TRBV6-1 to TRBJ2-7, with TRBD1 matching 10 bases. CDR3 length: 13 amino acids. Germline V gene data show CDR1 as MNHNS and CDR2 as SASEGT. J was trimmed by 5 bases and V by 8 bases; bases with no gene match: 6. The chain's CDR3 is CASSGTGVDEQYV. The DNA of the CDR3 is TGTGCCAGCTCGGGGACAGGGGTGGACGAGCAGTACGTC.

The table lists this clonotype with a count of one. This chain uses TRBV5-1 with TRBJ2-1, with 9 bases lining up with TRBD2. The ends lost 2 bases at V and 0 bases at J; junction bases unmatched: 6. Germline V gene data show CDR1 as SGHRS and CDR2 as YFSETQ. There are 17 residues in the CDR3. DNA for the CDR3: TGCGCCAGCAGCTTCGGGCGGGGGGGTCCCTCCTACAATGAGCAGTTCTTC. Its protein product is CASSFGRGGPSYNEQFF.

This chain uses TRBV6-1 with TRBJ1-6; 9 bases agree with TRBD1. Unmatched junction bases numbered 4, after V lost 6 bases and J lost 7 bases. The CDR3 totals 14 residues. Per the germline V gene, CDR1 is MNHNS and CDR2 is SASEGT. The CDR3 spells CASREDRGNSPLHF. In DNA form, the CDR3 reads TGTGCCAGCAGGGAGGACAGGGGAAATTCACCCCTCCACTTT.

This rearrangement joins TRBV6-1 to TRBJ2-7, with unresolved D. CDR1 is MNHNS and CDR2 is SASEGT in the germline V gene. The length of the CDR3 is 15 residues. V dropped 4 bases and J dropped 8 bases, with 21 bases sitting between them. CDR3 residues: CASSADIPSPTKQYV. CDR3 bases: TGTGCCAGCAGTGCCGATATCCCTTCTCCTACGAAGCAGTACGTC.

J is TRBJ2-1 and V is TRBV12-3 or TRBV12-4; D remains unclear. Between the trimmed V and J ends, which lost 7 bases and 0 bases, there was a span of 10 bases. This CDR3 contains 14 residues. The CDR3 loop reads CASTPFGSYNEQFF. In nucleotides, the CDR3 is TGTGCCAGCACCCCTTTTGGCTCCTACAATGAGCAGTTCTTC.

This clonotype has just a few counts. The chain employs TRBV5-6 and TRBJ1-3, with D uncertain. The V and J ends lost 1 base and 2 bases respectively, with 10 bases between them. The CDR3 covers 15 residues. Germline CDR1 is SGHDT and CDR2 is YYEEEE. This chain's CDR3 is CASSLYAAAGNTIYF. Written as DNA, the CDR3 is TGTGCCAGCAGCTTGTACGCCGCCGCTGGAAACACCATATATTTT.

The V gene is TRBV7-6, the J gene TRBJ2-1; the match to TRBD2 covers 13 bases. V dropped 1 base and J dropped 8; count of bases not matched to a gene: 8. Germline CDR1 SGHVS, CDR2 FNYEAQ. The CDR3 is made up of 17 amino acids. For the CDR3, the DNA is TGTGCCAGCAGCTTAGACACAGGACTAGCGGGAGAGGATGAGCAGTTCTTC. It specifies CASSLDTGLAGEDEQFF.

The CDR3 spells CASSRGLAGGAEQFF. DNA for the CDR3: TGTGCCAGCAGCCGCGGACTAGCGGGAGGAGCTGAGCAGTTCTTC. This chain connects TRBV12-3 or TRBV12-4 to TRBJ2-1; TRBD2 matches at 14 bases. Germline trimming cut 6 bases from V and 9 bases from J; bases unmatched to any gene: 7. There are 15 residues in the CDR3.

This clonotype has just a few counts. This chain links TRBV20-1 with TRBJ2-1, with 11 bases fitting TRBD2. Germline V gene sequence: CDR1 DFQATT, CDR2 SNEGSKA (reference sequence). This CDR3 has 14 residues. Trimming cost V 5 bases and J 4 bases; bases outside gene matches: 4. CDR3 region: CSAAGTSGYNEQFF. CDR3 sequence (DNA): TGCAGTGCTGCAGGGACTAGCGGTTACAATGAGCAGTTCTTC.

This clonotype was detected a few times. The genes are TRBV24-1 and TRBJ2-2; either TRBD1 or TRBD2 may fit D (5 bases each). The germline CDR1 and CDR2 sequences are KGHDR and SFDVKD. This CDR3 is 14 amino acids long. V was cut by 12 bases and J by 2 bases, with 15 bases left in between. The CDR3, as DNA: TGTGCCGTCCCCGGGACGGGAAACACCGGGGAGCTGTTTTTT. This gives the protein CAVPGTGNTGELFF.

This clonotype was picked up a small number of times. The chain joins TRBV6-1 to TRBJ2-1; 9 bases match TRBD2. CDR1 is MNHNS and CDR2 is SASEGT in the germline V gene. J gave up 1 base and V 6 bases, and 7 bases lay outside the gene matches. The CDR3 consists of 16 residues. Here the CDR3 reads CASRLFSGSSYNEQFF. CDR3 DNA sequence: TGTGCCAGCAGGCTCTTTAGCGGGAGTTCCTACAATGAGCAGTTCTTC.

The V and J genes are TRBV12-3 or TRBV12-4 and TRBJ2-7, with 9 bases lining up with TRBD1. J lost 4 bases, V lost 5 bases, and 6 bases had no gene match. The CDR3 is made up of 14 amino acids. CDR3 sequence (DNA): TGTGCCAGCAGTACCACAGGGGGCTGGTACGAGCAGTACTTC. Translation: CASSTTGGWYEQYF.

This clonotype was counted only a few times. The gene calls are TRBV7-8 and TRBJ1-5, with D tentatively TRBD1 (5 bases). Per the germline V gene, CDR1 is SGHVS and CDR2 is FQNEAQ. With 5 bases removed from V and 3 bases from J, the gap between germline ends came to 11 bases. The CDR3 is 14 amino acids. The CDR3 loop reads CASSPRDPNQPQHF. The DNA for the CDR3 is TGTGCCAGCAGCCCCCGGGACCCCAATCAGCCCCAGCATTTT.

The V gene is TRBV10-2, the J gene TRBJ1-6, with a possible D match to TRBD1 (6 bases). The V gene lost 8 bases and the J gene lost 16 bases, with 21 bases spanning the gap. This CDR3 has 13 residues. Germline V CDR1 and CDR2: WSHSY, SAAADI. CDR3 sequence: CASGQPGGDSLHF. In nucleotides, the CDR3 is TGCGCCAGCGGACAGCCAGGTGGAGACTCGCTCCACTTT.

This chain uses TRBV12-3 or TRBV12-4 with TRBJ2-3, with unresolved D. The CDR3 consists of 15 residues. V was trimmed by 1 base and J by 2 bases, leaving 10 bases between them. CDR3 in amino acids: CASSLGGHPTDTQYF. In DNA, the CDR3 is TGTGCCAGCAGTTTAGGCGGCCATCCCACAGATACGCAGTATTTT.

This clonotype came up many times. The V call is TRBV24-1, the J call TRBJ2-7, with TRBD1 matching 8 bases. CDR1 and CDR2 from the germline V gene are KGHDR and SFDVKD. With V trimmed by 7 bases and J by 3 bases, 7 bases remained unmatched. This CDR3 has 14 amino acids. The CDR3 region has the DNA TGTGCCACCAGCTTTCCGGACAGGGACTACGAGCAGTACGTC. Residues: CATSFPDRDYEQYV.

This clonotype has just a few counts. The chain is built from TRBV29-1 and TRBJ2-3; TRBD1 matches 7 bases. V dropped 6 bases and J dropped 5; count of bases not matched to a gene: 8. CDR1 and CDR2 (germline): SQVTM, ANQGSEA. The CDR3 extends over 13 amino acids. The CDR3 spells CSVTKGARDTQYF. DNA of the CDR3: TGCAGCGTGACAAAGGGGGCGCGAGATACGCAGTATTTT.

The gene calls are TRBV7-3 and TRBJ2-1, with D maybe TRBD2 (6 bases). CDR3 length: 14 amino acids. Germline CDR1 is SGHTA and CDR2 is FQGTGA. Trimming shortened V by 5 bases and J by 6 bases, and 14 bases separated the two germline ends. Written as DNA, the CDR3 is TGTGCCAGCAGCCCAACCGGGACTTCCAATGAGCAGTTCTTC. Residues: CASSPTGTSNEQFF.

Here the CDR3 reads CASSPRPPSSYNEQFF. The CDR3 DNA reads as TGTGCCAGCAGCCCTCGACCACCGAGCTCCTACAATGAGCAGTTCTTC. This chain connects TRBV6-1 to TRBJ2-1, with D unclear. CDR1 is MNHNS and CDR2 is SASEGT in the germline V gene. The V gene lost 6 bases and the J gene lost 0 bases, with 15 bases spanning the gap. CDR3 length: 16 amino acids.

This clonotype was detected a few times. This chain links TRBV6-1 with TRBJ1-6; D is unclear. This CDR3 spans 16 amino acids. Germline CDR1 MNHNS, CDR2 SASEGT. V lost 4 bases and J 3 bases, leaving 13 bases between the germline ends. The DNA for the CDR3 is TGTGCCAGCAGTGTTACGCAGGTCCTCTATAATTCACCCCTCCACTTT. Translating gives CASSVTQVLYNSPLHF.

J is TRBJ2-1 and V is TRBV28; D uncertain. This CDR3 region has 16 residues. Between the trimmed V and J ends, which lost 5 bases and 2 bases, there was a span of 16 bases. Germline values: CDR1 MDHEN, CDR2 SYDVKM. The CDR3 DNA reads TGTGCCAGCAGTACCGCTTGGACGGGCCCCTACAATGAGCAGTTCTTC. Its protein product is CASSTAWTGPYNEQFF.